The 28 T cell receptor beta chains given below trace back to one sample, sequenced in a study of monozygotic twins with inflammatory bowel disease. TCRdb reworked the 5' RACE reads into one entry per CDR3 protein, no DNA. In total, the table holds roughly 100,000 distinct CDR3 sequences. Sequencing was carried out using blood. These receptors all come from a human donor with ulcerative colitis or Crohn's disease, or a healthy co-twin of an affected twin (not recorded which).

The chain is built from TRBV6-6 and TRBJ1-5. CDR1 is MNHNY, CDR2 SVGAGI, per germline (reference sequence). CDR3 length: 12 amino acids. The CDR3 reads CASSERDQPQHF.

V usage is TRBV7-2 and J usage is TRBJ2-3; TCRdb names TRBD2, which stays unverified in the absence of DNA. Germline V CDR1 and CDR2: SGHTA, FQGNSA. CDR3 length: 14 residues. The chain's CDR3 is CASSSGPTADTQYF.

V gene TRBV20-1 combines with J gene TRBJ1-6. This CDR3 has 16 amino acids. Germline V gene lookup returns CDR1 DFQATT and CDR2 SNEGSKA (reference sequence). CDR3 amino acids: CSARDGSSSYNSPLHF.

The rearrangement links TRBV6-5 to TRBJ1-5; TCRdb indicates TRBD1, and absent DNA this call remains unverified. Germline CDR1 is MNHEY and CDR2 is SVGAGI. CDR3 length: 15 amino acids. The CDR3 sequence is CASSYGQGPNQPQHF.

The rearrangement links TRBV5-1 to TRBJ1-1; checking the TCRdb D call of TRBD1 is not possible without DNA. The germline gives CDR1 SGHRS, CDR2 YFSETQ. There are 15 residues in the CDR3. The CDR3 loop reads CASSLQGNMNTEAFF.

The chain uses TRBV20-1 and TRBJ2-1. Germline CDR1 DFQATT, CDR2 SNEGSKA (reference sequence). The CDR3 sequence is 15 residues long. Here the CDR3 reads CSARIPSEAYNEQFF.

This chain connects TRBV15 to TRBJ1-4; TCRdb names TRBD1, which stays unverified in the absence of DNA. This CDR3 has 16 residues. Germline values: CDR1 LNHNV, CDR2 YYDKDF (reference sequence). The CDR3 here is CATSRETGSANEKLFF.

The rearrangement uses TRBV6-2 or TRBV6-3 and TRBJ2-1; TCRdb returns TRBD1, unconfirmable since there is no DNA. This CDR3 is built from 15 residues. Germline V gene sequence: CDR1 MNHEY, CDR2 SVGEGT. The CDR3 spells CASSVGPRGYNEQFF.

This chain uses TRBV5-1 with TRBJ1-1; TCRdb designates TRBD1, a call that cannot be tested without DNA. The germline V gene encodes CDR1 SGHRS and CDR2 YFSETQ. The CDR3 extends over 15 amino acids. The CDR3 sequence: CASSFYRGRLTEAFF. Drawing the rest from reference TRBV5-1 and TRBJ1-1, the complete variable domain is KAGVTQTPRYLIKTRGQQVTLSCSPISGHRSVSWYQQTPGQGLQFLFEYFSETQRNKGNFPGRFSGRQFSNSRSEMNVSTLELGDSALYLCASSFYRGRLTEAFFGQGTRLTVV.

The chain couples TRBV20-1 to TRBJ2-5; the D call of TRBD2 rests on TCRdb alone, since no DNA is present to check it. CDR1 is DFQATT and CDR2 is SNEGSKA in the germline V gene (reference sequence). The CDR3 is made up of 14 amino acids. The CDR3 reads CSARDTRGRETQYF.

V usage is TRBV28 and J usage is TRBJ2-5; no DNA is available, so the TRBD2 call from TCRdb remains unchecked. CDR3 length equals 15 residues. Germline V gene data show CDR1 as MDHEN and CDR2 as SYDVKM. Here the CDR3 reads CASSSAGLASGTQYF.

J is TRBJ1-2 and V is TRBV7-6; checking the TCRdb D call of TRBD1 is not possible without DNA. CDR3 size: 17 residues. Germline-derived CDR1 and CDR2 are SGHVS and FNYEAQ. CDR3 in amino acids: CASSLEIGTDLNYGYTF. Complete variable domain (other parts from reference TRBV7-6 and TRBJ1-2): GAGVSQSPRYKVTKRGQDVALRCDPISGHVSLYWYRQALGQGPEFLTYFNYEAQQDKSGLPNDRFSAERPEGSISTLTIQRTEQRDSAMYRCASSLEIGTDLNYGYTFGSGTRLTVV.

The chain links TRBV18 to TRBJ2-7. CDR1 and CDR2 (germline): KGHSH, LQKENI. The CDR3 consists of 13 residues. CDR3 loop: CASSPGFWYEQYF.

The V and J genes are TRBV5-6 and TRBJ2-1; TCRdb designates TRBD2, a call that cannot be tested without DNA. Germline lookup yields CDR1 SGHDT and CDR2 YYEEEE. CDR3 length: 15 residues. CDR3: CASTLAGGPINEQFF.

J is TRBJ2-1 and V is TRBV12-3 or TRBV12-4; TCRdb designates TRBD2, a call that cannot be tested without DNA. The CDR3 length is 15 residues. This CDR3 is CASSFRTSGNNEQFF.

This rearrangement joins TRBV29-1 to TRBJ1-2; TCRdb reports TRBD1, a call that lacks DNA to check it against. Germline CDR1 reads SQVTM; CDR2 reads ANQGSEA. The CDR3 totals 15 residues. CDR3 region: CSVWTGGAGSYGYTF.

The chain links TRBV25-1 to TRBJ2-2; TCRdb picks TRBD1, but there is no DNA to check that call. Germline CDR1 is MGHDK and CDR2 is SYGVNS. This CDR3 has 16 amino acids. The CDR3 reads CASSEPAGEITGELFF.

The chain combines TRBV20-1 with TRBJ1-1. This CDR3 is 11 amino acids long. The germline V gene has CDR1 DFQATT and CDR2 SNEGSKA (reference sequence). CDR3 sequence reads: CSASRETEAFF.

The chain employs TRBV5-1 and TRBJ1-1. The CDR3 contains 12 residues. Germline values: CDR1 SGHRS, CDR2 YFSETQ. The CDR3 loop is CASWTQNTEAFF.

CDR3 sequence: CASSFQGSGGNTIYF. This rearrangement joins TRBV7-2 to TRBJ1-3; TCRdb picks TRBD1, but there is no DNA to check that call. The CDR3 length is 15 residues. CDR1 is SGHTA, CDR2 FQGNSA, per germline. Combining the CDR3 with reference TRBV7-2 and TRBJ1-3 gives the whole variable domain GAGVSQSPSNKVTEKGKDVELRCDPISGHTALYWYRQSLGQGLEFLIYFQGNSAPDKSGLPSDRFSAERTGGSVSTLTIQRTQQEDSAVYLCASSFQGSGGNTIYFGEGSWLTVV.

The CDR3 loop is CATARTGGAYTGELFF. This chain joins TRBV24-1 and TRBJ2-2; there is no DNA to check the TCRdb D call of TRBD1. CDR1 is KGHDR and CDR2 is SFDVKD in the germline V gene. The CDR3 extends over 16 amino acids.

The chain joins TRBV5-5 to TRBJ2-3; the D call of TRBD1 rests on TCRdb alone, since no DNA is present to check it. The CDR3 has 15 residues. Germline V gene data show CDR1 as SGHKS and CDR2 as YYEKEE (reference sequence). CDR3 amino acids: CASSLAGLGPYTQYF.

CDR3 protein: CASGLGRREQYF. The chain employs TRBV28 and TRBJ2-7; lacking DNA, the TRBD2 call made by TCRdb goes unchecked. The CDR3 is 12 residues long. Germline CDR1 is MDHEN and CDR2 is SYDVKM.

V is TRBV4-1 and J is TRBJ1-5. The CDR3 totals 13 residues. Germline values: CDR1 MGHRA, CDR2 YSYEKL. This CDR3 reads CASSQGWGQPQHF.

The chain has TRBV5-6 and TRBJ2-1; the TCRdb D gene call, TRBD1, has no DNA to confirm it. Germline loops: CDR1 SGHDT, CDR2 YYEEEE. The CDR3 consists of 15 residues. CDR3 sequence reads: CASTLGQGVWNEQFF.

The chain carries TRBV24-1 and TRBJ2-1; TCRdb indicates TRBD1, and absent DNA this call remains unverified. The germline gives CDR1 KGHDR, CDR2 SFDVKD. The CDR3 loop spans 18 amino acids. This CDR3 is CATSDHRFRGSGYNEQFF.

V gene TRBV12-3 or TRBV12-4 combines with J gene TRBJ2-6. This CDR3 is built from 13 residues. CDR3 amino acids: CANRKSGANVLTF.

The rearrangement links TRBV4-2 to TRBJ1-5; TCRdb's assignment of TRBD1 cannot be checked, as there is no DNA. CDR1 LGHNA and CDR2 YNFKEQ come from the germline V gene. This CDR3 has 19 residues. The CDR3 spells CASSQFSGTKFPDNQPQHF.